The clone carrying this T cell receptor (beta chain) occurred many times. MiXCR, run by TCRdb on the 5' RACE reads, gives a single entry per CDR3 protein. The table has over 35,000 distinct CDR3 sequences, about 6% seen once. Germline CDR1 is LGHDT and CDR2 is YNNKEL (reference sequence). The length of the CDR3 is 11 residues. Trimming removed 4 bases from V and 6 bases from J, with 7 bases in between. The data originate from a study of early T cells in non-severe SARS-CoV-2 infection. This receptor was obtained from an adult who was a healthcare worker with PCR-confirmed SARS-CoV-2 infection or an uninfected control (not recorded which). The sequenced sample was whole blood, obtained at baseline. The chain combines TRBV3-1 with TRBJ2-7, with a possible D match to TRBD1 (5 bases). The CDR3 region has the DNA TGTGCCAGCAGCCGGGGCGGCGAGCAGTACTTC. It specifies CASSRGGEQYF.